This T cell receptor (beta chain) was recovered during a study of blood T cell repertoires in COVID-19. The data were produced by immunoSEQ multiplex PCR, yet TCRdb's version contains in-frame clones alone and is incomplete. The sample consists of tens of thousands of clones, around 83% of them appearing once. Germline-derived CDR1 and CDR2 are SGHTA and FQGTGA. Trimming cost V 0 bases and J 5 bases; bases outside gene matches: 3. This CDR3 has 14 residues. The TCR originated in a man aged 70-80 years with acute or convalescent COVID-19. Sequences were obtained from peripheral blood. The chain joins TRBV7-3 to TRBJ1-1; 7 bases map to TRBD1. The CDR3 DNA is TGTGCCAGCAGCTTAACAGGGGGCGAGACTGAAGCTTTCTTT. Protein: CASSLTGGETEAFF.